This T cell receptor beta chain appears in the sequencing data of a study of T-cell memory formation after mild COVID-19. This CDR3 is 13 amino acids long. Germline V gene sequence: CDR1 SGHRS, CDR2 YFSETQ. Trimming pared 6 bases from V and 6 bases from J, leaving 15 bases between. TCRdb recomputed calls from the 5' RACE reads with MiXCR, one row per CDR3 protein. The data show around 300,000 distinct CDR3 sequences, just under 20% seen once. Sequenced: PBMCs or a T cell subset sorted from them (not recorded which). The genes are TRBV5-1 and TRBJ1-2, with unresolved D. The sequence was obtained from a young man who had mild COVID-19 (a few samples of this study predate the infection). Cell type and time point are not known. CDR3 nucleotide sequence: TGCGCCAGCACCATAGGAGGGAAGGATGGCTACACCTTC. The encoded protein is CASTIGGKDGYTF.